This T cell receptor beta chain originates from a study of technical replicates of blood from a few donors. Generated by immunoSEQ multiplex PCR, the TCRdb table keeps only in-frame clones and is missing some. The sample consists of approximately 100,000 clones, nearly 96% of them appearing once. Per the germline V gene, CDR1 is PRHDT and CDR2 is FYEKMQ (reference sequence). Trimming stripped 1 base from V and 7 bases from J, with 12 bases between. CDR3 length equals 14 residues. The source is a human donor in good health. The sample taken for sequencing was T cells isolated from PBMCs. V gene TRBV13 combines with J gene TRBJ2-3; D is possibly TRBD2 (5 bases). The CDR3, as DNA: TGTGCCAGCAGCTTAGCCGCTTCGGGGAATACGCAGTATTTT. Its translation is CASSLAASGNTQYF.